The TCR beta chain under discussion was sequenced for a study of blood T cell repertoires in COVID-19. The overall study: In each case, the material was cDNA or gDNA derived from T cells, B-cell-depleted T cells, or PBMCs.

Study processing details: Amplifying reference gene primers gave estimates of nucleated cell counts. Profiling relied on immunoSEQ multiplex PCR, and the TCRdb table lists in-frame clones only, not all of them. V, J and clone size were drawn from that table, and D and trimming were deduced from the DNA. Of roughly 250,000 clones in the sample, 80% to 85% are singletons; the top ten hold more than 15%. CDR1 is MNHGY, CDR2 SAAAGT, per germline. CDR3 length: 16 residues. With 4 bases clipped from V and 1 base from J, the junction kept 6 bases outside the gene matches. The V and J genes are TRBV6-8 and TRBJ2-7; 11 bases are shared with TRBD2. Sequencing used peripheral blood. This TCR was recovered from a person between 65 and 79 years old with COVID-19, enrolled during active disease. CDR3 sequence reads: CASSSRTSGHSYEQYF. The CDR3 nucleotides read TGTGCCAGCAGTTCTAGGACTAGCGGGCATTCCTACGAGCAGTACTTC.